The 5 T cell receptor beta chains given below trace back to one sample, sequenced in a study of cytomegalovirus exposure and HLA in healthy donors. Primers for the PCR totalled 60 Vbeta and 13 Jbeta. Only in-frame clones appear in the TCRdb table, and some are missing; sequencing was by immunoSEQ multiplex PCR. The table shows 130,000 to 150,000 clones, with about 84% occurring only once. The sample comprised PBMCs. These receptors were taken from a male donor in good health and CMV-seronegative.

The chain combines TRBV2 with TRBJ1-5, with 7 bases that match TRBD1. CDR1 SNHLY and CDR2 FYNNEI come from the germline V gene. This CDR3 contains 13 residues. The V gene end was trimmed by 9 bases and the J gene end by 5 bases; junction bases not matched to a gene: 7. As DNA, the CDR3 is TGTGCCAGTGGAAGGACAGGTTATCAGCCCCAGCATTTT. Its protein product is CASGRTGYQPQHF.

J is TRBJ2-7 and V is TRBV6-5; D not certain. Germline CDR1 reads MNHEY; CDR2 reads SVGAGI. The CDR3 extends over 15 amino acids. Trimming took off 6 bases at V and 0 bases at J, with 15 bases between the two ends. CDR3 loop: CASSPGRVASYEQYF. CDR3 bases: TGTGCCAGCAGCCCCGGTCGGGTAGCCTCCTACGAGCAGTACTTC.

The J gene is TRBJ1-4, the V gene TRBV9, with D possibly TRBD1 on 5 matching bases. Trimming cost V 0 bases and J 5 bases, with 11 bases left between them. This CDR3 has 15 amino acids. CDR1 is SGDLS, CDR2 YYNGEE, per germline. CDR3 sequence reads: CASSVAARQNEKLFF. The CDR3 DNA is TGTGCCAGCAGCGTAGCAGCCAGACAGAATGAAAAACTGTTTTTT.

The CDR3 DNA sequence: TGTGCCAGCAGTTTATATGACAGGGTCAACTATGGCTACACCTTC. Amino acid sequence: CASSLYDRVNYGYTF. The V gene is TRBV28, the J gene TRBJ1-2, with 7 bases aligning to TRBD1. Per germline, CDR1 MDHEN and CDR2 SYDVKM. Unmatched junction bases numbered 4, after V lost 1 base and J lost 2 bases. The CDR3 consists of 15 residues.

The rearrangement joins TRBV7-2 to TRBJ2-5, with 16 bases lining up with TRBD2. Trimming at V came to 5 bases and at J to 4 bases, leaving 10 bases not matched to a gene. This CDR3 contains 18 residues. Germline assignment: CDR1 SGHTA and CDR2 FQGNSA. CDR3 loop: CASSHSLGTSGGVETQYF. In nucleotides, the CDR3 is TGTGCCAGCAGCCACTCGCTCGGGACTAGCGGGGGGGTAGAGACCCAGTACTTC.